The 5 T cell receptor beta chains reported below all come from one sample, sequenced in a study of cytomegalovirus exposure and HLA in healthy donors. Both 60 Vbeta primers and 13 Jbeta primers went into the PCR. Measured with immunoSEQ multiplex PCR; TCRdb has only the in-frame clones, and not every one. Here the sample spans about 140,000 clones, roughly four fifths being singletons. Sample: PBMCs. Every receptor here comes from a woman aged 55-70 years in good health and CMV-seropositive.

The rearrangement uses TRBV7-2 and TRBJ2-5, with D possibly being TRBD1 (6 bases). Near its end, the DNA agrees better with TRBJ2-7, so the J call may be wrong. The CDR3 sequence is 13 residues long. From germline, CDR1 is SGHTA and CDR2 FQGNSA. CDR3 nucleotides: TGTGCCAGCAGCTCAGGGGATTCCTACGAGCAGTACTTC. Protein sequence: CASSSGDSYEQYF.

The V and J genes are TRBV6-5 and TRBJ1-6; D remains ambiguous. The ends were cut back, 5 bases at V and 5 bases at J, with 13 bases in the middle. Germline values: CDR1 MNHEY, CDR2 SVGAGI. This CDR3 has 15 residues. The CDR3 sequence is CASSNIAGDNSPLHF. CDR3 in DNA: TGTGCCAGCAGTAATATCGCGGGCGATAATTCACCCCTCCACTTT.

This chain joins TRBV21-1 and TRBJ1-5; the table's D call of TRBD1 was not tested on the DNA. TRBV21-1 is a recognized pseudogene. The CDR3 runs 16 residues. CDR3 protein: CACARQGAGSNQPQHF. The CDR3 bases are TGTGCCTGTGCGAGACAGGGGGCGGGGAGCAATCAGCCCCAGCATTTT.

V and J are TRBV28 and TRBJ1-4; D is uncertain. CDR3 size: 15 residues. The V end lost 5 bases, the J end lost 12 bases, and 22 bases lay between the germline ends. CDR1 is MDHEN, CDR2 SYDVKM, per germline. The CDR3 sequence: CASSRGRARNRELFF. DNA for the CDR3: TGTGCCAGCAGTCGAGGGAGGGCAAGGAATAGGGAACTGTTTTTT. Full variable domain (remainder filled in from reference TRBV28 and TRBJ1-4): DVKVTQSSRYLVKRTGEKVFLECVQDMDHENMFWYRQDPGLGLRLIYFSYDVKMKEKGDIPEGYSVSREKKERFSLILESASTNQTSMYLCASSRGRARNRELFFGSGTQLSVL.

The CDR3 loop reads CARFQGKRGQPQHF. The CDR3 DNA reads TGTGCCCGATTCCAGGGGAAGAGGGGTCAGCCCCAGCATTTT. The rearrangement uses TRBV7-2 and TRBJ1-5; maybe TRBD1 (6 bases). The CDR3 has 14 amino acids. Trimming pared 11 bases from V and 6 bases from J, leaving 20 bases between. The germline V gene has CDR1 SGHTA and CDR2 FQGNSA.